This T cell receptor (beta chain) was recorded in a study of cytomegalovirus exposure and HLA in healthy donors. Broader study findings: Sequencing had likely introduced a cluster of highly shared sequence variants as an artifact. Through in vitro validation, three CMV-associated chains were shown to be specific for CMV antigens. In an earlier analysis, in some 500 donors, most V segments appeared productive either ~90% or ~30% of the time. In a later analysis, TCR beta V- and J-gene trimming was associated with a missense DCLRE1C variant.

Amplification used 60 Vbeta primers and 13 Jbeta primers. This table comes from immunoSEQ multiplex PCR, and its TCRdb copy is limited to in-frame clones, with some not included. Of roughly 180,000 clones listed, roughly 77% are singletons. This CDR3 is built from 14 residues. The V and J ends lost 7 bases and 2 bases, in that order; junction bases with no gene match: 3. Germline CDR1 is MNHNS and CDR2 is SASEGT. There are a few counts of this clone. The antigen is undetermined. The chain joins TRBV6-1 to TRBJ1-5; 9 positions match TRBD1. This receptor was obtained from a middle-aged woman in good health and CMV-seropositive. Material for sequencing was PBMCs. The CDR3: CASKRTGGNQPQHF. The DNA for the CDR3 is TGTGCCAGCAAACGGACAGGGGGCAATCAGCCCCAGCATTTT.